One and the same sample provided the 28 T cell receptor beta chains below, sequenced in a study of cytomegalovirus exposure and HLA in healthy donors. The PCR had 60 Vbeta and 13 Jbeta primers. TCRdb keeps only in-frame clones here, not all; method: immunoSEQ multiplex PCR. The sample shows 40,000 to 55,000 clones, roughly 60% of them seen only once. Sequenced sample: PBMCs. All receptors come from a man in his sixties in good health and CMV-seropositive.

As DNA, the CDR3 is TGTGCCAGCAGCTTATCGGGACGGGGGAATGAGCAGTTCTTC. It translates to CASSLSGRGNEQFF. This sequence joins TRBV7-3 and TRBJ2-1; possibly TRBD2 for D (6 bases). The germline V gene encodes CDR1 SGHTA and CDR2 FQGTGA. The CDR3 is 14 residues long. V dropped 2 bases and J dropped 7 bases, with 12 bases sitting between them. The whole variable domain, remainder taken from reference TRBV7-3 and TRBJ2-1, is GAGVSQTPSNKVTEKGKYVELRCDPISGHTALYWYRQSLGQGPEFLIYFQGTGAADDSGLPNDRFFAVRPEGSVSTLKIQRTERGDSAVYLCASSLSGRGNEQFFGPGTRLTVL.

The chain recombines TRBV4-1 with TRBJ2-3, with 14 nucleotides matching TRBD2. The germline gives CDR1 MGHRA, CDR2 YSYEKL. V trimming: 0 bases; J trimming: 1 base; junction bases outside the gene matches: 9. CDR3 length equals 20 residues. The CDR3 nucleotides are TGCGCCAGCAGCCAAGAGGCCGGGACTAGCGGGAGAAGGGGCACAGATACGCAGTATTTT. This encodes CASSQEAGTSGRRGTDTQYF.

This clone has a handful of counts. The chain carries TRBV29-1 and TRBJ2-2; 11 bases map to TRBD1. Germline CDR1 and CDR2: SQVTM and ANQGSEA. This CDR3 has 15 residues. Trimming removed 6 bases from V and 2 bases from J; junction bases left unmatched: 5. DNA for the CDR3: TGCAGCGTAAGGACAGGGGGCTTAAACACCGGGGAGCTGTTTTTT. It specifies CSVRTGGLNTGELFF.

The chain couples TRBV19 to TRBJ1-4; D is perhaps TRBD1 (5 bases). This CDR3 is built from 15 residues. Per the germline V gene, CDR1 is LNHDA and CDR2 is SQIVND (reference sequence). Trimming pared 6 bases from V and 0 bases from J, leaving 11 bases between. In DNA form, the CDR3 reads TGTGCCAGTAGCAGACAGATTGCAACTAATGAAAAACTGTTTTTT. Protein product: CASSRQIATNEKLFF.

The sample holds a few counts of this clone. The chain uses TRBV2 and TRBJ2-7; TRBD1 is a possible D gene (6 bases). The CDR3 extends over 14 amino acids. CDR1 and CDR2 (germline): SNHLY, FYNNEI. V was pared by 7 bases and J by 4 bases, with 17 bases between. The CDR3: CASTYRDKPYEQYF. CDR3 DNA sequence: TGTGCCAGCACCTACCGGGACAAACCTTACGAGCAGTACTTC.

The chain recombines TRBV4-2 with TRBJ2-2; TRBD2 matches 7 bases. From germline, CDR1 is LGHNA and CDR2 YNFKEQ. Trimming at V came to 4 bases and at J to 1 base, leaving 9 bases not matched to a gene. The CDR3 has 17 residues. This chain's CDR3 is CASSPLLTSVNTGELFF. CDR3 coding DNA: TGTGCCAGCAGCCCTCTGCTTACTAGCGTGAACACCGGGGAGCTGTTTTTT.

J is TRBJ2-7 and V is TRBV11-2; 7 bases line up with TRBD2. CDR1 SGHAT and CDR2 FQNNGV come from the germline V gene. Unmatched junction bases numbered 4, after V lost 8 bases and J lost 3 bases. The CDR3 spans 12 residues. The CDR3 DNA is TGTGCCAGCGGCGGACTAGTCTACGAGCAGTACTTC. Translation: CASGGLVYEQYF.

In DNA, the CDR3 is TGTGCCAGTAGTAGACGGGACTCTCGGTTAGGAAATGAGCAGTTCTTC. Protein: CASSRRDSRLGNEQFF. The chain has TRBV19 and TRBJ2-1; D possibly corresponds to TRBD2 (6 bases). The CDR3 sequence is 16 residues long. With 4 bases removed from V and 7 bases from J, the gap between germline ends came to 20 bases. Germline values: CDR1 LNHDA, CDR2 SQIVND (reference sequence).

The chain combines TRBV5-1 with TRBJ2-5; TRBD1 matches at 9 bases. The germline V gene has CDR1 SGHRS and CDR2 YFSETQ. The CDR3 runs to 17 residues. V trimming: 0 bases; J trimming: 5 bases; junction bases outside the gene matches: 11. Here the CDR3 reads CASSLGILRDREETQYF. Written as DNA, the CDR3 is TGCGCCAGCAGCTTGGGTATACTAAGGGACAGGGAGGAGACCCAGTACTTC.

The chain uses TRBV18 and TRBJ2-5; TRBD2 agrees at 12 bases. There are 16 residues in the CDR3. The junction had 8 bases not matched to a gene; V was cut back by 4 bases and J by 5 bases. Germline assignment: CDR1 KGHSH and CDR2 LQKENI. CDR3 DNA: TGTGCCAGCTCACGTTCAACAACTAGCGGGAGGGAGACCCAGTACTTC. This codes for CASSRSTTSGRETQYF.

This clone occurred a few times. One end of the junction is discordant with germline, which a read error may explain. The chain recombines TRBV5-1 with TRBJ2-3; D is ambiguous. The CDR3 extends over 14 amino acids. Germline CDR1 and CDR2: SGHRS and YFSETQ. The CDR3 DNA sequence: TGCGCCAGCAGGTTGGGCGCCGGCACAGATACGCAGTATTTT. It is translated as CASRLGAGTDTQYF.

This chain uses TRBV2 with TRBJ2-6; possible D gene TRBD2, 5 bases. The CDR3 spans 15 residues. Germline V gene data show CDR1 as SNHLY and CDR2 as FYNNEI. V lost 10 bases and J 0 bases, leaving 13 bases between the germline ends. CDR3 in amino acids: CATQNGVSGANVLTF. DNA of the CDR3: TGTGCCACCCAGAACGGGGTCTCTGGGGCCAACGTCCTGACTTTC.

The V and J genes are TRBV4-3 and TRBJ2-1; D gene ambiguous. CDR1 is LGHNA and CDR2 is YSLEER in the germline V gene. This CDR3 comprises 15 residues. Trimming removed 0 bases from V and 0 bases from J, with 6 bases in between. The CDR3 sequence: CASSQEWSSYNEQFF. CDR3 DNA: TGCGCCAGCAGCCAAGAATGGAGCTCCTACAATGAGCAGTTCTTC.

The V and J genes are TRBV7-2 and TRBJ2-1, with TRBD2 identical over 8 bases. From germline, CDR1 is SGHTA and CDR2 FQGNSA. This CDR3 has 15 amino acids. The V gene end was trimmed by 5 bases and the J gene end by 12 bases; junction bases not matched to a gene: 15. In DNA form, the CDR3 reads TGTGCCAGCAGCCATGCCCTTGGTAGCGGGAAAGGGCAGTTCTTC. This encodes CASSHALGSGKGQFF.

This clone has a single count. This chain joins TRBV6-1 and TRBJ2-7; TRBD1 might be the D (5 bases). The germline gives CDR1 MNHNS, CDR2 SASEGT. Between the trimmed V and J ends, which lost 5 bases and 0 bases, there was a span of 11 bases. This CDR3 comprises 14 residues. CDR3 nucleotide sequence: TGTGCCAGCAGTTTCCAGGGCCCCTCCTACGAGCAGTACTTC. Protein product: CASSFQGPSYEQYF.

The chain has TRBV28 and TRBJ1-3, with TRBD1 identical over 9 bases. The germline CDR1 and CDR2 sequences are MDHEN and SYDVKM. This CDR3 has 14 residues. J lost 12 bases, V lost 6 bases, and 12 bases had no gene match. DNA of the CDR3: TGTGCCAGCAGCCGACCGGGACAGGGAAGGGACATATATTTT. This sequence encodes CASSRPGQGRDIYF.

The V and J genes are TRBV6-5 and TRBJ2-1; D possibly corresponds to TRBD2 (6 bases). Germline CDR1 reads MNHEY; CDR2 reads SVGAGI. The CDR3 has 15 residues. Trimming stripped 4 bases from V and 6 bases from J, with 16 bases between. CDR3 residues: CASSSLQEGINEQFF. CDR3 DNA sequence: TGTGCCAGCAGTTCGCTTCAGGAGGGGATCAATGAGCAGTTCTTC.

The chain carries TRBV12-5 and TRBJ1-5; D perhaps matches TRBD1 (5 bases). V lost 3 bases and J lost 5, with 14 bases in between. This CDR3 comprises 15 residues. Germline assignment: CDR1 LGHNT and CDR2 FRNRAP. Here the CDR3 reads CASGFTGTGDQPQHF. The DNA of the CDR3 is TGTGCTAGTGGTTTCACCGGGACGGGGGATCAGCCCCAGCATTTT. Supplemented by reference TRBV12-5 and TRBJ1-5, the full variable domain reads DARVTQTPRHKVTEMGQEVTMRCQPILGHNTVFWYRQTMMQGLELLAYFRNRAPLDDSGMPKDRFSAEMPDATLATLKIQPSEPRDSAVYFCASGFTGTGDQPQHFGDGTRLSIL.

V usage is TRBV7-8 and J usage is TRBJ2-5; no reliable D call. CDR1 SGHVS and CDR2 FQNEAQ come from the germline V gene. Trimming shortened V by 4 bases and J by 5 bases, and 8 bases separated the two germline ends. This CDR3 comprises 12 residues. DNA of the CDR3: TGTGCCAGCAGCTCCTTTGAGGAGACCCAGTACTTC. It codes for CASSSFEETQYF.

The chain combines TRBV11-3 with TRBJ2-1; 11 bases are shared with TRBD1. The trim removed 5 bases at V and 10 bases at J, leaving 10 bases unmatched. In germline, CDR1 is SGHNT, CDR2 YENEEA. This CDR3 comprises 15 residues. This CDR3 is CASSPGQGGFGEQFF. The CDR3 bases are TGTGCCAGCAGCCCGGGACAGGGGGGGTTTGGGGAGCAGTTCTTC.

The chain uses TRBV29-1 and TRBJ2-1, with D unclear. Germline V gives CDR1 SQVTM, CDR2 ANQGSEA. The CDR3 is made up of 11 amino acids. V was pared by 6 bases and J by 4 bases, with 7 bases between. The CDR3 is CSVFGYNEQFF. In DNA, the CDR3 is TGCAGCGTATTCGGGTACAATGAGCAGTTCTTC.

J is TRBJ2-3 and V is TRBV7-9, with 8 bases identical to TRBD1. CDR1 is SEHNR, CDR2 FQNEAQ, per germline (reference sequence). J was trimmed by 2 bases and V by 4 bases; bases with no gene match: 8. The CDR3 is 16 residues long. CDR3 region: CASSSTGTGPTDTQYF. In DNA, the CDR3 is TGTGCCAGCAGCTCCACCGGGACAGGTCCCACAGATACGCAGTATTTT. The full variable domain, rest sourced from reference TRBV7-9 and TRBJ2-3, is DTGVSQNPRHKITKRGQNVTFRCDPISEHNRLYWYRQTLGQGPEFLTYFQNEAQLEKSRLLSDRFSAERPKGSFSTLEIQRTEQGDSAMYLCASSSTGTGPTDTQYFGPGTRLTVL.

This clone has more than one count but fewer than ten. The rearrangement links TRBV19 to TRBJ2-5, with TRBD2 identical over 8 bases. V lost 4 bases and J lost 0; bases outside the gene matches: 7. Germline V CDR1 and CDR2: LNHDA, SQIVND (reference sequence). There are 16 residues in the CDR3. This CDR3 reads CASSTYTSGHQETQYF. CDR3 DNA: TGTGCCAGTAGTACCTATACTAGCGGCCACCAAGAGACCCAGTACTTC.

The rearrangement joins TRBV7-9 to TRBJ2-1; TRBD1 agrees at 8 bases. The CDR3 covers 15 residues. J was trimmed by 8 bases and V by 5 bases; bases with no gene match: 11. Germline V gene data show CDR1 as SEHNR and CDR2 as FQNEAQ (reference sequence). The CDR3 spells CASSITGGPGDEQFF. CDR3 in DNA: TGTGCCAGCAGCATAACAGGGGGACCCGGCGATGAGCAGTTCTTC.

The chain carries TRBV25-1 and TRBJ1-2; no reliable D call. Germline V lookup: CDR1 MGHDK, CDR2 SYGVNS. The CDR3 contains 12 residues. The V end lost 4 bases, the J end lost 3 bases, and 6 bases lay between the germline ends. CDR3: CASSGLYYGYTF. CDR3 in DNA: TGTGCCAGCAGTGGACTGTACTATGGCTACACCTTC.

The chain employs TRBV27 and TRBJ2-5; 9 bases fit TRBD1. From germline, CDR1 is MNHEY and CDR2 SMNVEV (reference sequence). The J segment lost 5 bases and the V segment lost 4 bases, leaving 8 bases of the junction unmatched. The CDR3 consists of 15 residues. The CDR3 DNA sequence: TGTGCCAGCAGTTCCTCGGGACAGGGAGGCGAGACCCAGTACTTC. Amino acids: CASSSSGQGGETQYF.

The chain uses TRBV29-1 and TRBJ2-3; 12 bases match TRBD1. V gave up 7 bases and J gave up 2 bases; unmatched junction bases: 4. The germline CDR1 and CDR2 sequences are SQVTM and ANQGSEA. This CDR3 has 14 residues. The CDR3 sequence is CSAGQGAPTDTQYF. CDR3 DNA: TGCAGCGCGGGACAGGGGGCGCCCACAGATACGCAGTATTTT.

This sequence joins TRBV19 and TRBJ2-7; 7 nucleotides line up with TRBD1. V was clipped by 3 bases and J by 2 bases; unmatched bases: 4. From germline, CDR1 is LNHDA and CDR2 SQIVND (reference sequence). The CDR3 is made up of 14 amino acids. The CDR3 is CASSMIGTAYEQYF. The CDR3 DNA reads TGTGCCAGTAGTATGATTGGGACAGCCTACGAGCAGTACTTC.